The 18 T cell receptor beta chains in this list originate from one sample, sequenced in a study of shared clonotypes between healthy human individuals. This table comes from immunoSEQ multiplex PCR, and its TCRdb copy is limited to in-frame clones, with some not included. This repertoire shows approximately 530,000 clones, 90% to 96% found once; its top ten account for 0.055% to 0.075%. The specimen sequenced was naive CD4+ T cells sorted from blood. Subset given: CD45RA+ positively selected. These receptors were collected from a woman aged 25 to 39 in good health.

The CDR3 region is CATSRDGPSDTQYF. The CDR3 coding sequence is TGTGCCACCAGCAGAGATGGCCCATCAGATACGCAGTATTTT. The chain recombines TRBV15 with TRBJ2-3; unclear D gene. CDR1 is LNHNV and CDR2 is YYDKDF in the germline V gene (reference sequence). V was pared by 0 bases and J by 4 bases, with 8 bases between. The CDR3 runs 14 residues.

The V and J genes are TRBV28 and TRBJ1-5; D uncertain. Between the trimmed V and J ends, which lost 7 bases and 4 bases, there was a span of 17 bases. There are 15 residues in the CDR3. From germline, CDR1 is MDHEN and CDR2 SYDVKM. The CDR3 protein is CASTPGSRRNQPQHF. Here the CDR3 DNA reads TGTGCCAGCACCCCGGGGTCCCGGCGTAATCAGCCCCAGCATTTT.

J is TRBJ2-1 and V is TRBV7-3, with TRBD2 matching 9 bases. V gave up 5 bases and J gave up 8 bases; unmatched junction bases: 7. CDR1 SGHTA and CDR2 FQGTGA come from the germline V gene. The CDR3 loop spans 14 amino acids. The CDR3 reads CASSPTTSGDEQFF. DNA of the CDR3: TGTGCCAGCAGCCCTACGACTAGCGGCGATGAGCAGTTCTTC.

The rearrangement uses TRBV27 and TRBJ1-3; the match to TRBD1 covers 7 bases. Germline CDR1 is MNHEY and CDR2 is SMNVEV (reference sequence). CDR3 length: 15 amino acids. V dropped 5 bases and J dropped 0; count of bases not matched to a gene: 4. The CDR3 bases are TGTGCCAGCAGTGCAGGGGGTGACTCTGGAAACACCATATATTTT. Residues: CASSAGGDSGNTIYF.

V and J are TRBV10-2 and TRBJ2-1; possible D gene TRBD2, 6 bases. Germline V gene data show CDR1 as WSHSY and CDR2 as SAAADI. This CDR3 spans 13 amino acids. Trimming stripped 9 bases from V and 0 bases from J, with 9 bases between. As DNA, the CDR3 is TGCGCCAGTGGGGGGAGCTCCTACAATGAGCAGTTCTTC. Translation: CASGGSSYNEQFF.

The gene calls are TRBV10-1 and TRBJ2-1; weak D call: TRBD2 (6 bases). Germline CDR1 is WNHNN and CDR2 is SYGVQD (reference sequence). Trimming cost V 2 bases and J 2 bases, with 16 bases left between them. This CDR3 comprises 17 residues. CDR3 residues: CASSERSSGDTYNEQFF. CDR3 sequence (DNA): TGCGCCAGCAGTGAGCGGTCGTCGGGAGATACCTACAATGAGCAGTTCTTC.

This chain joins TRBV19 and TRBJ2-2; possibly TRBD2 for D (9 bases). The germline V and J ends were trimmed by 10 bases and 5 bases, with 32 bases remaining between them. The CDR3 runs to 19 residues. Germline CDR1 LNHDA, CDR2 SQIVND (reference sequence). The CDR3 loop reads CATTAGQGPRGRETGELFF. The CDR3 DNA reads TGTGCCACCACCGCCGGACAGGGACCTCGCGGGAGGGAAACCGGGGAGCTGTTTTTT.

V is TRBV6-5 and J is TRBJ1-4; possibly TRBD1 for D (6 bases). The CDR3 extends over 16 amino acids. Trimming left V 4 bases short and J 0 bases short, with 12 bases between. CDR1 is MNHEY and CDR2 is SVGAGI in the germline V gene. The CDR3 protein is CASSSGQYATNEKLFF. CDR3 in DNA: TGTGCCAGCAGTTCAGGACAGTACGCAACTAATGAAAAACTGTTTTTT.

This chain joins TRBV5-6 and TRBJ2-7; unclear D gene. This CDR3 is built from 12 residues. V was pared by 10 bases and J by 3 bases, with 14 bases between. The V gene's germline CDR1 is SGHDT and CDR2 YYEEEE. CDR3 bases: TGTGCCTCAGGCCGGAGAGGCTACGAGCAGTACTTC. It translates to CASGRRGYEQYF.

V usage is TRBV19 and J usage is TRBJ2-5, with 7 bases lining up with TRBD2. The J segment lost 3 bases and the V segment lost 4 bases, leaving 5 bases of the junction unmatched. Germline lookup yields CDR1 LNHDA and CDR2 SQIVND (reference sequence). The CDR3 runs 14 residues. As DNA, the CDR3 is TGTGCCAGTAGTACGCTAGCGGTCGAAGAGACCCAGTACTTC. The encoded protein is CASSTLAVEETQYF.

CDR3 nucleotides: TGTGCCAGCAGCGCTAGCGGGAGGGGGATCTACGAGCAGTACTTC. The encoded protein is CASSASGRGIYEQYF. This rearrangement joins TRBV11-3 to TRBJ2-7; TRBD2 matches at 12 bases. CDR1 is SGHNT, CDR2 YENEEA, per germline. The CDR3 sequence is 15 residues long. The V gene end was trimmed by 5 bases and the J gene end by 3 bases; junction bases not matched to a gene: 5.

The chain recombines TRBV15 with TRBJ1-4, with D unresolved. In germline, CDR1 is LNHNV, CDR2 YYDKDF (reference sequence). This CDR3 region has 15 residues. The V end lost 5 bases, the J end lost 8 bases, and 18 bases lay between the germline ends. CDR3: CATSPGGYLREKLFF. The CDR3 region has the DNA TGTGCCACCAGCCCCGGCGGGTACTTACGGGAAAAACTGTTTTTT.

The V gene is TRBV5-1, the J gene TRBJ2-1; the match to TRBD2 covers 9 bases. V was pared by 3 bases and J by 7 bases, with 8 bases of the junction left unmatched. The V gene's germline CDR1 is SGHRS and CDR2 YFSETQ. This CDR3 contains 15 residues. In nucleotides, the CDR3 is TGCGCCAGCAGCTGGGAAGCGGGAGGTAATAATGAGCAGTTCTTC. This encodes CASSWEAGGNNEQFF.

The sample holds one count of this clone. The V and J genes are TRBV6-5 and TRBJ2-1; a possible D gene is TRBD2 (5 bases). In germline, CDR1 is MNHEY, CDR2 SVGAGI. The CDR3 is 15 residues long. Deletions cut 7 bases from V and 0 bases from J, with 13 bases between. DNA of the CDR3: TGTGCCAGCAAAGTTCGAGCGGACTCCTACAATGAGCAGTTCTTC. Residues: CASKVRADSYNEQFF.

The chain employs TRBV7-2 and TRBJ1-1, with D perhaps TRBD1 (5 bases). Germline CDR1 is SGHTA and CDR2 is FQGNSA. This CDR3 contains 16 residues. The V and J ends lost 5 bases and 0 bases respectively, with 16 bases between them. Written as DNA, the CDR3 is TGTGCCAGCAGCCACCCACGGGGCGTTTTGAACACTGAAGCTTTCTTT. Encoded protein: CASSHPRGVLNTEAFF.

This chain uses TRBV28 with TRBJ2-7; 8 nucleotides agree with TRBD1. This CDR3 is built from 15 residues. Germline assignment: CDR1 MDHEN and CDR2 SYDVKM. V trimming: 2 bases; J trimming: 7 bases; junction bases outside the gene matches: 10. The CDR3 bases are TGTGCCAGCAGTTTAGGAGGACAGGGTGGACGAGAGCAGTACTTC. This sequence encodes CASSLGGQGGREQYF.

The chain employs TRBV5-1 and TRBJ1-4; 7 bases map to TRBD1. After removal of 3 bases from V and 8 bases from J, the junction contained 13 bases not matched to a gene. Germline values: CDR1 SGHRS, CDR2 YFSETQ. The CDR3 runs to 16 residues. This CDR3 reads CASSWETGVVGEKLFF. In nucleotides, the CDR3 is TGCGCCAGCAGCTGGGAAACAGGGGTCGTGGGAGAAAAACTGTTTTTT.

This chain joins TRBV5-4 and TRBJ2-7, with D possibly matching TRBD2 (5 bases). Germline CDR1 and CDR2: SGHNT and YYREEE (reference sequence). CDR3 length equals 15 residues. V was cut by 0 bases and J by 2 bases, with 12 bases left in between. The CDR3, as DNA: TGTGCCAGCAGCTTGGGGACTCTCAGCCCCTACGAGCAGTACTTC. This gives the protein CASSLGTLSPYEQYF.